The rows below give T cell receptor beta chains drawn from one sample of a study of blood T cell repertoires in COVID-19. Some clones are missing from TCRdb's copy, which holds only in-frame ones; the method was immunoSEQ multiplex PCR. This table has roughly 200,000 clones, roughly 86% appearing once. Sequenced material: PBMCs or T cells enriched from blood (not recorded which). These receptors came from a man aged 35-49 years with acute COVID-19. Both conserved end residues are part of each CDR3. Each record gives: D gene, J gene, clone size, V gene, CDR3 DNA, CDR3 protein. The D gene is left open where the match is weak. Where a row states a size, it is once, few, many or the class of an expanded clone; other rows omit it.

D: TRBD1; J: TRBJ1-5; size: once; V: TRBV6-5; DNA: TGTGCCAGCAGACCCGGGACAGTTAATCAGCCCCAGCATTTT; CDR3: CASRPGTVNQPQHF
D: -; J: TRBJ2-3; size: -; V: TRBV19; DNA: TGTGCCAGTAGTATCGGGTTCCCAGATACGCAGTATTTT; CDR3: CASSIGFPDTQYF
D: -; J: TRBJ1-1; size: -; V: TRBV9; DNA: TGTGCCAGCAGCGGAGGGCCCTGGGACACTGAAGCTTTCTTT; CDR3: CASSGGPWDTEAFF
D: TRBD1; J: TRBJ2-7; size: -; V: TRBV10-3; DNA: TGTGCCATCAGTAGATGGACAGGGGGCTCCTACGAGCAGTACTTC; CDR3: CAISRWTGGSYEQYF
D: -; J: TRBJ1-2; size: -; V: TRBV14; DNA: TGTGCCAGCAGCCAAGTACCAAAGCTGGGCTACACCTTC; CDR3: CASSQVPKLGYTF
D: TRBD1; J: TRBJ2-7; size: -; V: TRBV18; DNA: TGTGCCAGCTCACCACTCGGACAGGGGATCGACGAGCAGTACTTC; CDR3: CASSPLGQGIDEQYF
D: -; J: TRBJ2-1; size: -; V: TRBV19; DNA: TGTGCCAGTAGTTTCCAGATTTACAATGAGCAGTTCTTC; CDR3: CASSFQIYNEQFF
D: -; J: TRBJ1-2; size: -; V: TRBV4-3; DNA: TGCGCCAGCAGCCCCATGGTTGGCTGGGGGGATGGCTACACCTTC; CDR3: CASSPMVGWGDGYTF
D: -; J: TRBJ1-1; size: -; V: TRBV19; DNA: TGTGCCAGTAGTCCCTTCGGCGGAATCCACACTGAAGCTTTCTTT; CDR3: CASSPFGGIHTEAFF
D: -; J: TRBJ1-2; size: -; V: TRBV27; DNA: TGTGCCAGCAGTAGAAGGACTGACTATGGCTACACCTTC; CDR3: CASSRRTDYGYTF
D: -; J: TRBJ2-3; size: -; V: TRBV11-3; DNA: TGTGCCAGCAGCTTATCTGCGGGATGGCTGTATACGCAGTATTTT; CDR3: CASSLSAGWLYTQYF
D: -; J: TRBJ1-6; size: -; V: TRBV2; DNA: TGTGCCAGCAGTGCATTGACACTTTTGAATTCACCCCTCCACTTT; CDR3: CASSALTLLNSPLHF
D: TRBD2; J: TRBJ2-7; size: -; V: TRBV11-2; DNA: TGTGCCAGCAGCTCCCCCCGCGGGGGCTACGAGCAGTACTTC; CDR3: CASSSPRGGYEQYF
D: TRBD2; J: TRBJ2-3; size: -; V: TRBV18; DNA: TGTGCCAGCTCACCAGCGGTCGGGACTAGCGGCCATACGCAGTATTTT; CDR3: CASSPAVGTSGHTQYF
D: TRBD1; J: TRBJ1-2; size: -; V: TRBV11-2; DNA: TGTGCCAGCAGCTATCCACAGGGGCGGGGCTACACCTTC; CDR3: CASSYPQGRGYTF
D: -; J: TRBJ1-1; size: -; V: TRBV21-1; DNA: TGTGCCAGCAGCAACTTGGTCAGGGTCACTGAAGCTTTCTTT; CDR3: CASSNLVRVTEAFF
D: -; J: TRBJ2-7; size: -; V: TRBV4-1; DNA: TGCGCCAGCAGCCAAGATACGAACCCTGGCAACGAGCAGTACTTC; CDR3: CASSQDTNPGNEQYF
D: -; J: TRBJ1-2; size: -; V: TRBV4-3; DNA: TGCGCCAGCAGCCGACAAACAGACAGGTCGGATGGCTACACCTTC; CDR3: CASSRQTDRSDGYTF
D: TRBD1; J: TRBJ1-1; size: -; V: TRBV10-2; DNA: TGCGCCAGCACGGGGGACAGTGAAGCTTTCTTT; CDR3: CASTGDSEAFF
D: -; J: TRBJ1-6; size: few; V: TRBV7-9; DNA: TGTGCCAGCAGCCCTCTGAGCTCCTATAATTCACCCCTCCACTTT; CDR3: CASSPLSSYNSPLHF
D: TRBD1; J: TRBJ1-1; size: -; V: TRBV6-2/TRBV6-3; DNA: TGTGCCAGCAGTCGACAGGGGTTATACACTGAAGCTTTCTTT; CDR3: CASSRQGLYTEAFF
D: -; J: TRBJ2-1; size: -; V: TRBV4-2; DNA: TGTGCCAGCAGCCCTCGAAGGGGAGGTAGCAATGAGCAGTTCTTC; CDR3: CASSPRRGGSNEQFF
D: -; J: TRBJ1-5; size: -; V: TRBV30; DNA: TGTGCCTGGAGTTTAAGGGCAGGGCAGCCCCAGCATTTT; CDR3: CAWSLRAGQPQHF
D: TRBD1; J: TRBJ1-4; size: -; V: TRBV27; DNA: TGTGCCAGCAGATCCGGGACAGGGGTTGGCGGTGAAAAACTGTTTTTT; CDR3: CASRSGTGVGGEKLFF
D: -; J: TRBJ1-3; size: -; V: TRBV5-6; DNA: TGTGCCAGCAGCTTGAAGGGGGCTGGAAACACCATATATTTT; CDR3: CASSLKGAGNTIYF
D: TRBD2; J: TRBJ2-1; size: -; V: TRBV9; DNA: TGTGCCAGCACCGGGGGGGCCAAGAATGAGCAGTTCTTC; CDR3: CASTGGAKNEQFF
D: TRBD1; J: TRBJ1-2; size: -; V: TRBV2; DNA: TGTGCCAGCAGTTTTGATACCGGGACAGGGTCTGGCTACACCTTC; CDR3: CASSFDTGTGSGYTF